This T cell receptor (beta chain) was obtained from a study of OX40 agonist ivuxolimab in advanced cancers. The study's findings and limits: Expanded peripheral T cell antigen specificity was not determined.

On this clone itself: What it binds is unknown.

CDR1 is MNHEY, CDR2 SMNVEV, per germline (reference sequence). The V gene lost 3 bases and the J gene lost 5 bases, with 19 bases spanning the gap. CDR3 length equals 16 residues. Data came from immunoSEQ multiplex PCR; TCRdb stores just in-frame clones and leaves some out. Of some 60,000 clones listed, roughly 86% are singletons. The chain combines TRBV27 with TRBJ2-5; possibly TRBD2 for D (6 bases). This receptor was identified in an adult with an advanced solid tumor such as melanoma, head and neck, liver or kidney cancer. Sample: CD4+ or CD8+ T cells sorted from blood, taken in a trial of the OX40 agonist ivuxolimab. In DNA, the CDR3 is TGTGCCAGCAGTTTCGTTTATTCTGGGAGGTCGGAGACCCAGTACTTC. This codes for CASSFVYSGRSETQYF.